These 29 T cell receptor beta chains originate from one sample sequenced in a study of blood T cell repertoires in COVID-19. The data were produced by immunoSEQ multiplex PCR, yet TCRdb's version contains in-frame clones alone and is incomplete. There are around 100,000 clones in the sample; over 75% occur only once, and 13% lies in the top ten. Material for sequencing was peripheral blood. The receptor set was obtained from a human donor in a cohort sampled during active or convalescent COVID-19.

V and J are TRBV19 and TRBJ2-4; 12 positions match TRBD1. J gave up 0 bases and V 6 bases, and 15 bases lay outside the gene matches. The CDR3 extends over 20 amino acids. The germline V gene has CDR1 LNHDA and CDR2 SQIVND (reference sequence). CDR3 in DNA: TGTGCCAGTAGCCAAGCCGGGACAGGGGGCGCTGGGGTAGCCAAAAACATTCAGTACTTC. This encodes CASSQAGTGGAGVAKNIQYF.

The chain has TRBV6-6 and TRBJ2-3; 7 bases map to TRBD2. V dropped 4 bases and J dropped 8; count of bases not matched to a gene: 12. CDR1 and CDR2 from the germline V gene are MNHNY and SVGAGI (reference sequence). This CDR3 has 15 residues. This CDR3 is CASSSPTSSGGTQYF. Written as DNA, the CDR3 is TGTGCCAGCAGTTCCCCGACTAGCTCGGGAGGTACGCAGTATTTT.

The chain joins TRBV3-1 (or the pseudogene TRBV3-2) to TRBJ2-3, with 10 bases that match TRBD1. Germline V gene lookup returns CDR1 LGHDT and CDR2 YNNKEL (reference sequence). Losses at the gene ends were 1 base for V and 4 bases for J; bases not matched to a gene: 8. This CDR3 comprises 17 residues. Here the CDR3 DNA reads TGTGCCAGCAGCCAAGGGGTCGGGACAGGGGTCCCAGATACGCAGTATTTT. Amino acid sequence: CASSQGVGTGVPDTQYF.

J is TRBJ1-1 and V is TRBV5-1; tentative D call: TRBD1 (6 bases). The CDR3 extends over 15 amino acids. Trimming stripped 4 bases from V and 7 bases from J, with 20 bases between. CDR1 and CDR2 (germline): SGHRS, YFSETQ. For the CDR3, the DNA is TGCGCCAGCAGCACAGGGTCGAGCTGGACGGGTGAAGCTTTCTTT. It encodes CASSTGSSWTGEAFF.

The chain couples TRBV6-2 or TRBV6-3 to TRBJ1-5; a possible D gene is TRBD1 (6 bases). The CDR3 is made up of 15 amino acids. Germline CDR1 reads MNHEY; CDR2 reads SVGEGT. V lost 4 bases and J lost 3, with 13 bases in between. In DNA, the CDR3 is TGTGCCAGCAGTTTAGGGACACTGGCCAATCAGCCCCAGCATTTT. Amino acid sequence: CASSLGTLANQPQHF.

V and J are TRBV19 and TRBJ2-5; 8 bases are a match to TRBD2. J was trimmed by 4 bases and V by 7 bases; bases with no gene match: 8. CDR3 length: 14 amino acids. CDR1 LNHDA and CDR2 SQIVND come from the germline V gene (reference sequence). The CDR3 is CASKQAGEGETQYF. As DNA, the CDR3 is TGTGCCAGTAAGCAAGCGGGGGAGGGAGAGACCCAGTACTTC.

V and J are TRBV19 and TRBJ2-7; TRBD1 agrees at 7 bases. The germline CDR1 and CDR2 sequences are LNHDA and SQIVND (reference sequence). The CDR3 totals 15 residues. Trimming cost V 5 bases and J 2 bases; bases outside gene matches: 9. The CDR3 sequence: CASSGRTGSTYEQYF. CDR3 bases: TGTGCCAGTAGTGGCAGGACAGGATCTACCTACGAGCAGTACTTC.

This chain joins TRBV4-2 and TRBJ2-3, with D unresolved. Germline V gives CDR1 LGHNA, CDR2 YNFKEQ. The CDR3 has 13 residues. V was clipped by 4 bases and J by 2 bases, with 7 bases between them. This chain's CDR3 is CASSLTTTDTQYF. The CDR3 DNA is TGTGCCAGCAGCCTAACTACCACAGATACGCAGTATTTT.

The chain uses TRBV6-4 and TRBJ1-6; D unresolved. Trimming shortened V by 0 bases and J by 8 bases, and 5 bases separated the two germline ends. Germline V gene sequence: CDR1 MRHNA, CDR2 SNTAGT. The CDR3 sequence is 13 residues long. Written as DNA, the CDR3 is TGTGCCAGCAGTGACTCAGAGGATTCACCCCTCCACTTT. Its translation: CASSDSEDSPLHF.

The rearrangement joins TRBV7-2 to TRBJ2-1, with TRBD2 matching 13 bases. V gave up 5 bases and J gave up 9 bases; unmatched junction bases: 4. This CDR3 region has 14 residues. CDR1 SGHTA and CDR2 FQGNSA come from the germline V gene. This CDR3 is CASSLGLAGVEQFF. For the CDR3, the DNA is TGTGCCAGCAGCCTAGGACTAGCGGGGGTTGAGCAGTTCTTC.

The V call is TRBV4-3, the J call TRBJ1-5; D gene unclear. Trimming removed 0 bases at V and 9 bases at J, with 15 bases between. Germline-derived CDR1 and CDR2 are LGHNA and YSLEER. The CDR3 is made up of 15 amino acids. CDR3 sequence: CASSQDRQVPRPQHF. Here the CDR3 DNA reads TGCGCCAGCAGCCAAGATAGGCAGGTGCCTCGGCCCCAGCATTTT.

This clone was detected only once. This rearrangement joins TRBV5-1 to TRBJ2-3, with 7 nucleotides matching TRBD1. J lost 4 bases, V lost 2 bases, and 10 bases had no gene match. CDR3 length: 16 residues. The germline gives CDR1 SGHRS, CDR2 YFSETQ. CDR3 residues: CASSLQGPQGSDTQYF. CDR3 coding DNA: TGCGCCAGCAGCTTACAGGGGCCGCAGGGGTCAGATACGCAGTATTTT.

CDR3 sequence: CASSHRGANSPLHF. CDR3 nucleotide sequence: TGTGCCAGCAGCCACAGGGGCGCTAATTCACCCCTCCACTTT. The chain combines TRBV3-1 (or the pseudogene TRBV3-2) with TRBJ1-6; the D gene is possibly TRBD1 (6 bases). The V gene lost 3 bases and the J gene lost 6 bases, with 9 bases spanning the gap. This CDR3 is built from 14 residues. Per germline, CDR1 LGHDT and CDR2 YNNKEL (reference sequence).

This clone has just a few counts. The rearrangement links TRBV6-2 or TRBV6-3 to TRBJ2-1; D perhaps matches TRBD2 (6 bases). The CDR3 has 15 amino acids. Trimming left V 5 bases short and J 0 bases short, with 11 bases between. Germline assignment: CDR1 MNHEY and CDR2 SVGEGT. The CDR3 spells CASSAAGSSYNEQFF. CDR3 DNA: TGTGCCAGCAGTGCCGCGGGGAGCTCCTACAATGAGCAGTTCTTC.

This clone was seen just once. V usage is TRBV10-3 and J usage is TRBJ2-3; tentatively, D is TRBD1 (6 bases). The CDR3 consists of 15 residues. The germline CDR1 and CDR2 sequences are ENHRY and SYGVKD. V was pared by 8 bases and J by 4 bases, with 19 bases between. CDR3 DNA: TGTGCCATCGGAGACAGGCAAGGTAGCCCAGATACGCAGTATTTT. Its protein is CAIGDRQGSPDTQYF.

This chain connects TRBV7-9 to TRBJ1-6, with D unclear. This CDR3 region has 16 residues. V was clipped by 1 base and J by 7 bases, with 14 bases between them. Germline CDR1 is SEHNR and CDR2 is FQNEAQ (reference sequence). CDR3 region: CASSLDSSGRNSPLHF. The CDR3 DNA sequence: TGTGCCAGCAGCTTAGATAGTTCCGGGAGGAATTCACCCCTCCACTTT.

Worth noting for this clone: A much bigger clone sits one base away, suggesting this may be a read error. The chain links TRBV2 to TRBJ1-2; TRBD1 matches 9 bases. The CDR3 has 13 residues. Germline CDR1 is SNHLY and CDR2 is FYNNEI. V lost 8 bases to trimming and J lost 4 bases; unmatched junction nucleotides: 5. The CDR3 DNA reads as TGTGCCAGCCGGGGGACAGGGAGCTATGGCTACACCTTC. Protein product: CASRGTGSYGYTF. The variable domain in full, completed from reference TRBV2 and TRBJ1-2, reads EPEVTQTPSHQVTQMGQEVILRCVPISNHLYFYWYRQILGQKVEFLVSFYNNEISEKSEIFDDQFSVERPDGSNFTLKIRSTKLEDSAMYFCASRGTGSYGYTFGSGTRLTVV.

V is TRBV11-1 and J is TRBJ2-3, with D unresolved. Germline V gene lookup returns CDR1 SGHAT and CDR2 FQDESV (reference sequence). The CDR3 spans 11 residues. V was cut by 5 bases and J by 5 bases, with 5 bases left in between. CDR3 protein: CASSPLDTQYF. The CDR3, as DNA: TGTGCCAGCAGCCCTCTAGATACGCAGTATTTT.

The V call is TRBV28, the J call TRBJ1-3, with 10 bases fitting TRBD1. CDR3 length equals 14 residues. Trimming removed 2 bases from V and 8 bases from J; junction bases left unmatched: 3. Germline V CDR1 and CDR2: MDHEN, SYDVKM. This CDR3 is CASSLRDRGHTIYF. The CDR3 DNA reads TGTGCCAGCAGTTTACGGGACAGGGGTCACACCATATATTTT.

This chain joins TRBV28 and TRBJ1-6; 7 bases are shared with TRBD1. From germline, CDR1 is MDHEN and CDR2 SYDVKM. The CDR3 sequence is 14 residues long. V lost 6 bases to trimming and J lost 6 bases; unmatched junction nucleotides: 5. The CDR3 protein is CASSGGQINSPLHF. The CDR3 nucleotides are TGTGCCAGCAGCGGGGGACAGATTAATTCACCCCTCCACTTT.

The chain links TRBV5-3 to TRBJ1-4; D gene ambiguous. TRBV5-3 falls under the ORF class, with uncertain function. Between the trimmed V and J ends, which lost 4 bases and 0 bases, there was a span of 10 bases. The CDR3 consists of 15 residues. The CDR3 DNA follows: TGTGCCAGAAGCAGTGGCTGTGCAACTAATGAAAAACTGTTTTTT. Translating gives CARSSGCATNEKLFF.

Note on this clone: At one end the junction does not follow the germline gene, possibly because of a read error. The chain employs TRBV7-7 and TRBJ2-2; D is unclear. The CDR3 length is 15 residues. CDR1 and CDR2 (germline): SSHAT, FNYEAQ (reference sequence). This chain's CDR3 is CASSYTASNTGELFF. For the CDR3, the DNA is TGTGCTAGCAGCTACACAGCCTCGAACACCGGGGAGCTGTTTTTT. The full variable domain, its missing parts supplied by reference TRBV7-7 and TRBJ2-2, is GAGVSQSPRYKVTKRGQDVTLRCDPISSHATLYWYQQALGQGPEFLTYFNYEAQPDKSGLPSDRFSAERPEGSISTLTIQRTEQRDSAMYRCASSYTASNTGELFFGEGSRLTVL.

The chain employs TRBV6-5 and TRBJ2-5, with 13 bases aligning to TRBD2. From germline, CDR1 is MNHEY and CDR2 SVGAGI. After removal of 4 bases from V and 2 bases from J, the junction contained 4 bases not matched to a gene. The CDR3 has 16 residues. CDR3 nucleotide sequence: TGTGCCAGCAGTTGGTTACTAGCGGGGGGGCAAGAGACCCAGTACTTC. This gives the protein CASSWLLAGGQETQYF.

This clone appeared a single time. The genes are TRBV5-1 and TRBJ1-2, with 7 bases fitting TRBD1. CDR1 and CDR2 from the germline V gene are SGHRS and YFSETQ. V shed 0 bases and J 5 bases; nucleotides not matched to a gene: 7. This CDR3 spans 15 amino acids. CDR3 residues: CASSLEGTDAYGYTF. The CDR3 region has the DNA TGCGCCAGCAGCTTGGAAGGGACAGACGCTTATGGCTACACCTTC.

The J gene is TRBJ2-4, the V gene TRBV19; the D gene is possibly TRBD2 (5 bases). The CDR3 spans 12 residues. Trimming removed 4 bases from V and 7 bases from J, with 8 bases in between. Germline V CDR1 and CDR2: LNHDA, SQIVND (reference sequence). The CDR3 DNA reads as TGTGCCAGTAGTAACCGGGATAACATTCAGTACTTC. The encoded protein is CASSNRDNIQYF.

The rearrangement links TRBV2 to TRBJ1-2; D is uncertain. The CDR3 covers 12 residues. Germline V gene lookup returns CDR1 SNHLY and CDR2 FYNNEI. Trimming stripped 2 bases from V and 4 bases from J, with 5 bases between. The CDR3 nucleotides are TGTGCCAGCAGTGAATCGGGCTATGGCTACACCTTC. As protein: CASSESGYGYTF.

The chain recombines TRBV5-6 with TRBJ1-2; D perhaps matches TRBD1 (6 bases). The V gene's germline CDR1 is SGHDT and CDR2 YYEEEE. CDR3 length: 15 residues. V lost 3 bases and J lost 4, with 16 bases in between. The CDR3 nucleotides read TGTGCCAGCAGCTCCGGGACACTTTTCTCCTATGGCTACACCTTC. This gives the protein CASSSGTLFSYGYTF.

The chain carries TRBV25-1 and TRBJ2-1, with D possibly being TRBD2 (6 bases). V lost 1 base and J lost 5, with 12 bases in between. The CDR3 has 15 amino acids. Germline V lookup: CDR1 MGHDK, CDR2 SYGVNS. The CDR3 DNA sequence: TGTGCCAGCAGTGAATCCCTCGGAGGGGACAATGAGCAGTTCTTC. This codes for CASSESLGGDNEQFF.

The gene calls are TRBV4-1 and TRBJ2-3; perhaps TRBD2 as D (5 bases). The CDR3 is made up of 14 amino acids. V was trimmed by 0 bases and J by 3 bases, leaving 7 bases between them. Germline values: CDR1 MGHRA, CDR2 YSYEKL. The CDR3 here is CASSQDRRTDTQYF. CDR3 bases: TGCGCCAGCAGCCAAGATCGGAGGACAGATACGCAGTATTTT.